A selection of T cell receptor beta chains follows, all from one sample in a study of shared clonotypes between healthy human individuals. Profiling relied on immunoSEQ multiplex PCR, and the TCRdb table lists in-frame clones only, not all of them. The repertoire consists of about 710,000 clones, with just under 75% occurring once and the leading ten covering more than 1.5%. Input material: memory CD4+ T cells sorted from blood. The receptor source for this set is a woman in her twenties or thirties in good health. The CDR3 runs from the conserved cysteine through the conserved F or W. The D gene is left open where the match is weak. Rows may omit the clone size; those that give it use once, few, many or a size class.

j_call | v_call | d_call | clone_size | cdr3_length | cdr3_aa | cdr3_nt
TRBJ2-1 | TRBV19 | - | - | 16 | CASSIVVGGAYNEQFF | TGTGCCAGTAGTATAGTTGTGGGGGGTGCCTACAATGAGCAGTTCTTC
TRBJ2-1 | TRBV7-2 | - | - | 14 | CASSADSIYNEQFF | TGTGCCAGCAGCGCGGACTCGATATACAATGAGCAGTTCTTC
TRBJ2-1 | TRBV2 | - | - | 13 | CASKVYRGNEQFF | TGTGCCAGCAAGGTATATAGGGGTAATGAGCAGTTCTTC
TRBJ2-5 | TRBV15 | - | - | 14 | CATSRDYHLETQYF | TGTGCCACCAGCAGAGATTATCATCTGGAGACCCAGTACTTC
TRBJ2-3 | TRBV18 | TRBD2 | - | 15 | CASSPRAGGADTQYF | TGTGCCAGCTCACCACGAGCGGGAGGGGCGGATACGCAGTATTTT
TRBJ2-7 | TRBV7-2 | TRBD2 | once | 17 | CASSSSGLAGAGYEQYF | TGTGCCAGCAGCTCGTCCGGGTTAGCGGGAGCGGGTTACGAGCAGTACTTC
TRBJ1-1 | TRBV5-1 | TRBD1 | few | 14 | CASVLGTANTEAFF | TGCGCCAGCGTATTAGGGACAGCGAACACTGAAGCTTTCTTT
TRBJ2-7 | TRBV19 | - | - | 13 | CASSYVSASEQYF | TGTGCCAGTAGTTACGTTTCAGCATCCGAGCAGTACTTC
TRBJ2-7 | TRBV30 | - | once | 13 | CAWSVLERGEQYF | TGTGCCTGGAGTGTCCTAGAAAGAGGCGAGCAGTACTTC
TRBJ2-7 | TRBV5-1 | TRBD1 | - | 15 | CASSLEGQGLREQYF | TGCGCCAGCAGCTTGGAGGGACAGGGGTTGCGAGAGCAGTACTTC
TRBJ2-1 | TRBV30 | - | few | 16 | CAWSHSGTPFYNEQFF | TGTGCCTGGAGCCACTCCGGGACTCCCTTCTACAATGAGCAGTTCTTC
TRBJ2-7 | TRBV7-2 | - | once | 13 | CASSLADSYEQYF | TGTGCCAGCAGCTTAGCGGACAGCTACGAGCAGTACTTC
TRBJ1-2 | TRBV19 | TRBD1 | - | 14 | CASSILQGAGGYTF | TGTGCCAGTAGTATACTACAGGGGGCTGGTGGCTACACCTTC
TRBJ2-7 | TRBV7-9 | - | - | 12 | CASSLNGYEQYF | TGTGCCAGCAGCTTGAACGGGTACGAGCAGTACTTC
TRBJ2-1 | TRBV19 | TRBD2 | many | 18 | CASSKGKTSGGSYNEQFF | TGTGCCAGTAGTAAGGGCAAGACTAGCGGAGGCTCCTACAATGAGCAGTTCTTC
TRBJ1-1 | TRBV28 | TRBD1 | - | 16 | CASTVTGGVVNTEAFF | TGTGCCAGCACCGTAACAGGGGGTGTGGTGAACACTGAAGCTTTCTTT
TRBJ1-2 | TRBV28 | TRBD1 | medium-sized | 14 | CAIQWTGKISGYTF | TGTGCCATACAATGGACAGGGAAAATTTCAGGCTACACCTTC
TRBJ2-3 | TRBV7-2 | TRBD2 | - | 15 | CASSFGGRSTDTQYF | TGTGCCAGCAGCTTTGGCGGGAGGTCCACAGATACGCAGTATTTT
TRBJ1-4 | TRBV28 | - | - | 15 | CASSWRGATNEKLFF | TGTGCCAGCAGTTGGAGGGGTGCAACTAATGAAAAACTGTTTTTT
TRBJ1-5 | TRBV19 | - | - | 19 | CASSPRTILRGPNHQPQHF | TGTGCCAGTAGTCCTCGGACAATCCTTCGGGGCCCTAACCATCAGCCCCAGCATTTT
TRBJ2-7 | TRBV28 | TRBD2 | - | 15 | CASSPSTGRIYEQYF | TGTGCCAGCAGTCCCTCTACCGGGAGGATCTACGAGCAGTACTTC
TRBJ2-7 | TRBV4-2 | TRBD1 | - | 16 | CASSPEQGQGGYEQYF | TGTGCCAGCAGCCCCGAGCAGGGACAGGGGGGATACGAGCAGTACTTC
TRBJ2-5 | TRBV4-1 | TRBD2 | - | 18 | CASSQDRDSGAGGETQYF | TGCGCCAGCAGCCAAGATCGGGACTCTGGAGCGGGGGGAGAGACCCAGTACTTC
TRBJ2-7 | TRBV2 | - | - | 13 | CASSVGGPYEQYF | TGTGCCAGCAGTGTGGGGGGCCCCTACGAGCAGTACTTC
TRBJ1-5 | TRBV6-5 | - | - | 14 | CASRLSGDYQPQHF | TGTGCCAGCAGGCTAAGCGGGGATTATCAGCCCCAGCATTTT
TRBJ2-1 | TRBV27 | TRBD1 | - | 12 | CASSSRTGMVIF | TGTGCCAGCAGTTCCCGGACAGGAATGGTAATCTTC
TRBJ1-5 | TRBV7-9 | - | - | 15 | CASSLGDYSNQPQHF | TGTGCCAGCAGCTTAGGCGATTATAGCAATCAGCCCCAGCATTTT
TRBJ1-4 | TRBV28 | - | - | 17 | CASSFRFDQGRIEKLFF | TGTGCCAGCAGTTTCAGGTTCGATCAGGGCAGGATTGAAAAACTGTTTTTT
TRBJ2-7 | TRBV7-9 | - | - | 13 | CASSPPAGMEQYF | TGTGCCAGCAGCCCCCCGGCAGGGATGGAGCAGTACTTC
TRBJ2-3 | TRBV5-6 | - | - | 14 | CASSPARGADTQYF | TGTGCCAGCAGCCCCGCCCGAGGGGCAGATACGCAGTATTTT
TRBJ2-7 | TRBV7-2 | - | few | 14 | CASSFHRAPYEQYF | TGTGCCAGCAGCTTTCATAGGGCCCCCTACGAGCAGTACTTC
TRBJ2-7 | TRBV2 | - | - | 11 | CASSAHYEQYF | TGTGCCAGCAGCGCACACTACGAGCAGTACTTC
TRBJ2-4 | TRBV29-1 | TRBD2 | - | 13 | CSVVAGGPHIQYF | TGCAGCGTTGTGGCGGGAGGGCCACACATTCAGTACTTC
TRBJ1-1 | TRBV9 | - | - | 15 | CASSPREALNTEAFF | TGTGCCAGCAGCCCAAGGGAGGCCTTGAACACTGAAGCTTTCTTT